This TCR beta chain was identified during a study of blood T cell repertoires in COVID-19 (dated by TCRdb to 2019 to 2021). About the investigation overall: Recovered participants in ImmuneRACE Cohort 3 were defined by two consecutive negative NP/OP PCR tests, clearance by a healthcare professional, or resolution of symptoms. Where available, HLA class I and class II types were taken from metadata supplied by the sample provider and were not determined by assay-based typing. The dataset comprised deeply sampled blood TCRbeta repertoires from subjects exposed to, actively infected with, or recovered from COVID-19. The material from the prospective study consisted of cDNA or gDNA derived from T cells, B-cell-depleted T cells, or PBMCs. The repertoires were released in a freely available public database meant as a resource for research on the immune response to SARS-CoV-2. The samples were drawn from two sources: the first 160 participants of the ongoing ImmuneRACE study, and about 1,300 subjects contributed by 6 global collaborators. Samples from collaborators originated in the United States, Italy and Spain and spanned both the acute and convalescent phases of COVID-19. Sample metadata almost always included a de-identified subject ID, COVID-19 status, age in years and sex.

What the authors observed across the whole study: Clinical and demographic metadata were provided uncurated, with the amount varying by source and participant.

The germline V gene provides CDR1 KGHSH and CDR2 LQKENI. The CDR3 measures 15 amino acids from cysteine to phenylalanine. Just CDR3 DNA is preserved here, 45 bases in frame from base 1. V is reduced by 3 bases and J by 5 bases, leaving a spacing of 11 bases between them. Enrolling through a virtual design, the prospective study's participants ranged in age from roughly 18 to 90 years and lived across approximately 25 United States geographic areas. To assign participants to cohorts, the prospective study relied on clinical history that participants themselves reported in a screening survey and a study questionnaire. Mobile phlebotomists in the prospective study collected whole blood, serum and a nasopharyngeal or oropharyngeal swab from every participant. Over a roughly 2-month period, participants in the prospective study had the option of providing additional blood draws and questionnaires. Prospective study blood samples were shipped either frozen or at room temperature before DNA extraction.

In regard to this clone: The antigen this receptor binds is unknown. Base qualities are not at hand, and no much larger clone is one base apart.

TCRbeta CDR3 regions were amplified from genomic DNA by means of the immunoSEQ Assay, a bias-controlled multiplex PCR. In the original analysis: Within the assay, amplification of reference gene primers was used to estimate how many nucleated cells each sample contained. Sequence reads were collapsed and filtered to measure the absolute abundance of every unique TCRbeta CDR3 rearrangement. For each sample, productive Simpson clonality was calculated as the square root of Simpson's diversity index over productive rearrangements. TCRdb took over this immuneACCESS table, retaining in-frame rearrangements with V and J assigned. Such tables are incomplete; in checked studies, under half of the missing clones stem from an unresolved V gene, and the remainder is unexplained. That table is the source of V, J and clone size, and D and trimming were worked out from the DNA. The sample data list some 180,000 clones, and 79% of these were observed just once. Roughly 19% of the sample comes from the top ten.

Here the chain combines TRBV18 and TRBJ1-6; the best D guess is TRBD1, with 5 bases matching. The source material was PBMCs or T cells enriched from blood (not recorded which). The TCR comes from a woman aged 70-85 years in a cohort exposed to, infected with or recovered from COVID-19 (not recorded which). CDR3 protein: CASSPDSRNNSPLHF. The DNA is as follows: TGTGCCAGCTCACCCGACAGTCGGAATAATTCACCCCTCCACTTT.